The next 21 T cell receptor beta chains were all read from a single sample in a study of technical replicates of blood from a few donors. Measured with immunoSEQ multiplex PCR; TCRdb has only the in-frame clones, and not every one. Seen here are 84,000 or so clones, about 97% observed once, and the top ten hold around 0.18%. Material: T cells isolated from PBMCs. Receptors originate from a human donor in good health.

The chain recombines TRBV6-5 with TRBJ2-1; TRBD2 agrees at 9 bases. This CDR3 has 16 amino acids. Germline loops: CDR1 MNHEY, CDR2 SVGAGI. V lost 3 bases and J lost 4; bases outside the gene matches: 7. CDR3 sequence: CASSYSGLAGYNEQFF. The CDR3 nucleotides are TGTGCCAGCAGTTATAGCGGGCTAGCGGGGTACAATGAGCAGTTCTTC.

The chain has TRBV6-5 and TRBJ1-4, with D possibly TRBD1 on 6 matching bases. Germline CDR1 is MNHEY and CDR2 is SVGAGI. CDR3 length: 11 amino acids. V lost 5 bases and J 11 bases, leaving 9 bases between the germline ends. The CDR3 protein is CASSPGDKLFF. The CDR3 nucleotides are TGTGCCAGCAGTCCAGGGGACAAACTGTTTTTT.

The chain recombines TRBV6-1 with TRBJ2-1, with 10 bases that match TRBD2. Germline CDR1 and CDR2: MNHNS and SASEGT. V was clipped by 9 bases and J by 0 bases; unmatched bases: 5. The CDR3 runs 15 residues. The CDR3 loop is CARFSGRPSYNEQFF. In nucleotides, the CDR3 is TGTGCCAGATTTAGCGGGAGGCCCTCCTACAATGAGCAGTTCTTC.

V is TRBV4-1 and J is TRBJ2-7; TRBD2 aligns across 9 bases. This CDR3 has 18 residues. J gave up 4 bases and V 4 bases, and 17 bases lay outside the gene matches. Germline CDR1 is MGHRA and CDR2 is YSYEKL. This CDR3 is CASSPSTSGLYLFYEQYF. DNA for the CDR3: TGCGCCAGCAGCCCGTCGACTAGCGGCCTATATCTTTTTTACGAGCAGTACTTC.

The J gene is TRBJ2-1, the V gene TRBV11-3; TRBD2 agrees at 7 bases. Trimming took 3 bases from V and 4 from J; bases not matched to a gene: 9. This CDR3 is built from 16 residues. Germline-derived CDR1 and CDR2 are SGHNT and YENEEA. The CDR3 nucleotides are TGTGCCAGCAGCTTGCTGGCGGGGGTTCAATACAATGAGCAGTTCTTC. Its protein product is CASSLLAGVQYNEQFF.

The gene calls are TRBV6-1 and TRBJ2-5, with D possibly matching TRBD2 (6 bases). Germline lookup yields CDR1 MNHNS and CDR2 SASEGT. V gave up 3 bases and J gave up 4 bases, with 6 bases separating them. This CDR3 has 12 residues. CDR3 amino acids: CASSERGETQYF. The CDR3 DNA reads TGTGCCAGCAGTGAGCGGGGAGAGACCCAGTACTTC.

The chain combines TRBV2 with TRBJ1-6; D is ambiguous. The ends were cut back, 8 bases at V and 0 bases at J, with 5 bases in the middle. This CDR3 is built from 13 residues. Germline lookup yields CDR1 SNHLY and CDR2 FYNNEI. The CDR3 coding sequence is TGTGCCAGCCACAGCTCCTATAATTCACCCCTCCACTTT. Its translation: CASHSSYNSPLHF.

The chain combines TRBV27 with TRBJ1-3; D unclear. V gave up 0 bases and J gave up 0 bases, with 6 bases separating them. Per the germline V gene, CDR1 is MNHEY and CDR2 is SMNVEV (reference sequence). The CDR3 loop spans 15 amino acids. The CDR3 is CASSLSWPSGNTIYF. The CDR3 coding sequence is TGTGCCAGCAGTTTATCGTGGCCCTCTGGAAACACCATATATTTT.

The chain links TRBV7-9 to TRBJ1-2; D remains unclear. Germline assignment: CDR1 SEHNR and CDR2 FQNEAQ (reference sequence). The CDR3 sequence is 15 residues long. V was trimmed by 5 bases and J by 2 bases, leaving 15 bases between them. CDR3 in DNA: TGTGCCAGCAGCCCGTATGACGCAGCGAACTATGGCTACACCTTC. Protein sequence: CASSPYDAANYGYTF.

This CDR3 is CASSYNGRVNEQFF. The CDR3 coding sequence is TGTGCCAGCAGTTACAACGGCAGGGTGAATGAGCAGTTCTTC. V is TRBV6-5 and J is TRBJ2-1; D is perhaps TRBD1 (5 bases). Germline CDR1 and CDR2: MNHEY and SVGAGI. With 2 bases removed from V and 7 bases from J, the gap between germline ends came to 12 bases. CDR3 length: 14 residues.

The chain employs TRBV30 and TRBJ1-5, with a weak D call TRBD1 (6 bases). Germline CDR1 GTSNPN, CDR2 SVGIG (reference sequence). The CDR3 length is 16 residues. Trimming left V 0 bases short and J 3 bases short, with 15 bases between. The CDR3 bases are TGTGCCTGGAGTGTACGAGGACAGACGATCAATCAGCCCCAGCATTTT. Translating gives CAWSVRGQTINQPQHF.

This clone came up once. This chain links TRBV2 with TRBJ2-7; 7 bases map to TRBD2. The germline gives CDR1 SNHLY, CDR2 FYNNEI. J was trimmed by 3 bases and V by 5 bases; bases with no gene match: 13. The CDR3 runs 16 residues. CDR3 sequence: CASSNPSGTTGYEQYF. CDR3 DNA sequence: TGTGCCAGCAGTAACCCGTCCGGGACTACTGGCTACGAGCAGTACTTC.

The rearrangement uses TRBV7-9 and TRBJ1-5, with 7 bases matching TRBD1. V lost 5 bases to trimming and J lost 1 base; unmatched junction nucleotides: 2. Germline loops: CDR1 SEHNR, CDR2 FQNEAQ (reference sequence). This CDR3 comprises 14 residues. DNA of the CDR3: TGTGCCAGCAGCAAGGGGGCCAGCAATCAGCCCCAGCATTTT. Translation gives CASSKGASNQPQHF.

This chain links TRBV14 with TRBJ2-2; D is unresolved. This CDR3 is 19 amino acids long. CDR1 is SGHDN and CDR2 is FVKESK in the germline V gene. With 0 bases removed from V and 3 bases from J, the gap between germline ends came to 20 bases. The CDR3 DNA follows: TGTGCCAGCAGCCAAGACCTCTCTGTAGTTGCGCCTGACACCGGGGAGCTGTTTTTT. Protein sequence: CASSQDLSVVAPDTGELFF.

The rearrangement links TRBV9 to TRBJ2-1; TRBD1 might be the D (5 bases). Germline values: CDR1 SGDLS, CDR2 YYNGEE. The V and J ends lost 3 bases and 3 bases respectively, with 10 bases between them. CDR3 size: 14 residues. DNA of the CDR3: TGTGCCAGCAGCGGGGCAGGGCGCTACAATGAGCAGTTCTTC. This gives the protein CASSGAGRYNEQFF.

J is TRBJ2-7 and V is TRBV9; D may be TRBD2 (7 bases). This CDR3 spans 13 amino acids. CDR1 and CDR2 from the germline V gene are SGDLS and YYNGEE. V gave up 4 bases and J gave up 3 bases, with 11 bases separating them. CDR3 nucleotides: TGTGCCAGCAGCCGGGGGGCTGGCTACGAGCAGTACTTC. Translated, it gives CASSRGAGYEQYF.

The chain uses TRBV6-5 and TRBJ1-1; D is undetermined. The CDR3 length is 13 residues. Germline V gives CDR1 MNHEY, CDR2 SVGAGI. V was shortened by 6 bases and J by 5 bases, with 13 bases between the two germline ends. The CDR3 sequence: CASSPAGLTEAFF. The DNA for the CDR3 is TGTGCCAGCAGCCCTGCGGGGTTAACTGAAGCTTTCTTT.

The rearrangement joins TRBV28 to TRBJ2-6; maybe TRBD1 (6 bases). Germline-derived CDR1 and CDR2 are MDHEN and SYDVKM. V was shortened by 6 bases and J by 2 bases, with 11 bases between the two germline ends. This CDR3 spans 15 amino acids. The CDR3 loop reads CASRTGSAGANVLTF. The CDR3 nucleotides read TGTGCCAGCAGGACAGGCTCGGCTGGGGCCAACGTCCTGACTTTC.

The genes are TRBV7-9 and TRBJ1-1; D remains ambiguous. Trimming removed 1 base at V and 5 bases at J, with 8 bases between. The CDR3 sequence is 13 residues long. Germline CDR1 SEHNR, CDR2 FQNEAQ (reference sequence). The CDR3 DNA reads TGTGCCAGCAGCTTAGGAGCTAGAACTGAAGCTTTCTTT. Translated, it gives CASSLGARTEAFF.

V is TRBV5-6 and J is TRBJ2-7; D might be TRBD2 (5 bases). The CDR3 has 13 amino acids. Trimming cost V 0 bases and J 4 bases, with 8 bases left between them. The germline CDR1 and CDR2 sequences are SGHDT and YYEEEE. CDR3 protein: CASSLDGEYEQYF. CDR3 sequence (DNA): TGTGCCAGCAGCTTGGATGGGGAGTACGAGCAGTACTTC. The full variable domain, rest sourced from reference TRBV5-6 and TRBJ2-7, is DAGVTQSPTHLIKTRGQQVTLRCSPKSGHDTVSWYQQALGQGPQFIFQYYEEEERQRGNFPDRFSGHQFPNYSSELNVNALLLGDSALYLCASSLDGEYEQYFGPGTRLTVT.

J is TRBJ1-5 and V is TRBV6-1; D is unclear. From germline, CDR1 is MNHNS and CDR2 SASEGT. Trimming took off 1 base at V and 4 bases at J, with 20 bases between the two ends. CDR3 size: 18 residues. Here the CDR3 DNA reads TGTGCCAGCAGTGAAGTTCCTCATCTGATTTACCGGAATCAGCCCCAGCATTTT. Its translation: CASSEVPHLIYRNQPQHF.